The subject of this entry is one T cell receptor (beta chain). Antigen: not known. These data come from a study of spatial heterogeneity in lung cancer. General study findings and limits: Blood contained ubiquitous expanded tumor TCRs more at resection than at follow-up.

Documented time point: sample taken at primary tumor resection. Tumor, nontumor lung or frozen PBMC supplied whole RNA, sequenced without sorting. The approximately 72 donors had untreated early-stage non-small cell lung cancer. CDR1 is SGHVS and CDR2 is FQNEAQ in the germline V gene. The CDR3 has 14 amino acids. J gave up 4 bases and V 2 bases, and 4 bases lay outside the gene matches. In the library, each TCR cDNA molecule bore its own unique molecular identifier. TCRdb re-called the 5' RACE reads with MiXCR, one entry per CDR3 protein. The table shows over 10,000 distinct CDR3 sequences, with about 15% occurring only once.

This sample comprised PBMCs, obtained at surgery. The J gene is TRBJ2-5, the V gene TRBV7-8; 7 nucleotides align to TRBD1. The sequence was collected from a male donor with early-stage non-small cell lung cancer. The CDR3 DNA sequence: TGTGCCAGCAGCTTACTCGAGGGGGCAGAGACCCAGTACTTC. Translation gives CASSLLEGAETQYF.